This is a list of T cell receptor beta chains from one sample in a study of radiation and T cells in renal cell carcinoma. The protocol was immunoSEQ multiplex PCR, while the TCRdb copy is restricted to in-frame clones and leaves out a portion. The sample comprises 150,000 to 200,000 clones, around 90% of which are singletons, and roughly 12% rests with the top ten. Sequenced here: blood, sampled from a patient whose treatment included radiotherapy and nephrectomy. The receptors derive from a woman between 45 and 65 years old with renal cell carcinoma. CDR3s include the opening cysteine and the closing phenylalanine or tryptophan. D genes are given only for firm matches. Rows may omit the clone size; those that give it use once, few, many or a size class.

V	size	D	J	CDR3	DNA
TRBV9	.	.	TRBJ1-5	CASSVGPGGNQPQHF	TGTGCCAGCAGCGTAGGCCCGGGTGGCAATCAGCCCCAGCATTTT
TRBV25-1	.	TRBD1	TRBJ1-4	CASSEWVTGDEKLFF	TGTGCCAGCAGTGAATGGGTGACAGGGGATGAAAAACTGTTTTTT
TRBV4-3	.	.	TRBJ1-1	CASSRGGAESTEAFF	TGCGCCAGCAGCCGAGGGGGGGCGGAAAGCACTGAAGCTTTCTTT
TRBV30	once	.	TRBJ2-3	CAWRRASTDTQYF	TGTGCCTGGAGGCGGGCTAGCACAGATACGCAGTATTTT
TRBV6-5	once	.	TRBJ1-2	CASSLDGYGYTF	TGTGCCAGCAGCTTGGACGGATATGGCTACACCTTC
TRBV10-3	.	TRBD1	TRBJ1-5	CASGQGAGSESNQPQHF	TGTGCCTCAGGACAGGGGGCTGGGTCGGAAAGCAATCAGCCCCAGCATTTT
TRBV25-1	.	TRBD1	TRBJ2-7	CASTTGGAYYEQYF	TGTGCCAGCACGACAGGGGGCGCTTACTACGAGCAGTACTTC
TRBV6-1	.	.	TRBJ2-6	CASKGRGSGANVLTF	TGTGCCTCTAAGGGGCGGGGCTCTGGGGCCAACGTCCTGACTTTC
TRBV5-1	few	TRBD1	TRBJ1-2	CASSLGDRGTYGYTF	TGCGCCAGCAGCTTGGGAGACAGGGGGACCTATGGCTACACCTTC
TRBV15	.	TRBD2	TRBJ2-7	CATSSRSGRGPEQYF	TGTGCCACCAGCTCCCGCTCGGGGAGGGGCCCCGAGCAGTACTTC
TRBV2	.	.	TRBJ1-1	CASQLERSTEAFF	TGTGCCAGCCAATTGGAGAGATCCACTGAAGCTTTCTTT
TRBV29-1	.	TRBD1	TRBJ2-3	CSVEGTGLGPTDTQYF	TGCAGCGTTGAAGGGACAGGGTTGGGGCCCACAGATACGCAGTATTTT
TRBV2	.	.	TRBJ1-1	CASVFQGSPEAFF	TGTGCCAGTGTGTTTCAGGGATCCCCTGAAGCTTTCTTT
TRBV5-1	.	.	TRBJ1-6	CASSWDGPNSPLHF	TGCGCCAGCAGCTGGGACGGACCAAATTCACCCCTCCACTTT
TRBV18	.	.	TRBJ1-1	CASSPRQGRNTEAFF	TGTGCCAGCTCACCACGGCAGGGTAGGAACACTGAAGCTTTCTTT
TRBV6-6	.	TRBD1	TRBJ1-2	CASSDTDRGYGYTF	TGTGCCAGCAGCGATACGGACAGGGGATATGGCTACACCTTC
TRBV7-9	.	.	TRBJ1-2	CASSFVRQNYGYTF	TGTGCCAGCAGCTTTGTCAGGCAAAACTATGGCTACACCTTC
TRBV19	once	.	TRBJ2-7	CASSSEYEQYF	TGTGCCAGTAGTTCAGAGTACGAGCAGTACTTC
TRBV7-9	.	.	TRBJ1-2	CASSLTSRGGYTF	TGTGCCAGCAGCTTAACGTCGAGAGGTGGCTACACCTTC
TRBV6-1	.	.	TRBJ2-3	CASSEAGYSSTDTQYF	TGTGCCAGCAGTGAAGCAGGGTACTCTAGCACAGATACGCAGTATTTT
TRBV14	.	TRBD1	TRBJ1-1	CASSIRQGLDFRTEAFF	TGTGCCAGCAGCATTCGACAGGGGTTAGATTTTCGCACTGAAGCTTTCTTT
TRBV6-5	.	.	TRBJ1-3	CASSTGPGNTIYF	TGTGCCAGCTCAACGGGGCCCGGAAACACCATATATTTT
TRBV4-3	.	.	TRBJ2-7	CASSQVFRSSYEQYF	TGCGCCAGCAGCCAAGTTTTTAGGAGTTCCTACGAGCAGTACTTC
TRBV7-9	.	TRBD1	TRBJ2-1	CASSRGTGPDNEQFF	TGTGCCAGCAGCCGTGGGACAGGGCCCGACAATGAGCAGTTCTTC
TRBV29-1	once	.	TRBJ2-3	CSVDGGASTDTQYF	TGCAGCGTTGACGGGGGTGCTAGCACAGATACGCAGTATTTT
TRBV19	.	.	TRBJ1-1	CASRQGIGTSGTEAFF	TGTGCCAGTAGGCAGGGTATAGGGACTAGCGGCACTGAAGCTTTCTTT
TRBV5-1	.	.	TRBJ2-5	CASRSDREVWETQYF	TGCGCCAGCAGATCTGACAGGGAGGTTTGGGAGACCCAGTACTTC
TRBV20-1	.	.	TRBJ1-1	CSARDLKEAFF	TGCAGTGCTAGAGATCTGAAGGAAGCTTTCTTT
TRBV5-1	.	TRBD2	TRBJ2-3	CASSLTTSGGTDTQYF	TGCGCCAGCAGCCTAACGACTAGCGGGGGCACAGATACGCAGTATTTT
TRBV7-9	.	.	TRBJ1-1	CASSLRPPGDTEAFF	TGTGCCAGCAGCTTAAGACCGCCTGGGGACACTGAAGCTTTCTTT
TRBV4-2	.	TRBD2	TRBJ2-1	CASSQVSGGAYNEQFF	TGTGCCAGCAGCCAAGTGAGCGGGGGTGCCTACAATGAGCAGTTCTTC
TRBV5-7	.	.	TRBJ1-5	CASSLEQGQQPQHF	TGTGCCAGCAGCTTGGAACAGGGACAACAGCCCCAGCATTTT
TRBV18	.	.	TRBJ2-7	CASSLGGSYEQYF	TGTGCCAGCTCACTTGGGGGATCCTACGAGCAGTACTTC
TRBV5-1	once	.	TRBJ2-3	CASSLAQDFLSDTQYF	TGCGCCAGCAGCTTGGCCCAGGACTTCCTTTCGGATACGCAGTATTTT
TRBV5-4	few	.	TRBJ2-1	CASSLEIEQFF	TGTGCCAGCAGCTTGGAGATTGAGCAGTTCTTC
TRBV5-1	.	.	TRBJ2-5	CASRDQGTAQETQYF	TGCGCCAGCAGAGACCAGGGGACGGCCCAAGAGACCCAGTACTTC
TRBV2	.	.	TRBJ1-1	CASSRGRVNTEAFF	TGTGCCAGCAGTCGGGGCCGGGTTAACACTGAAGCTTTCTTT
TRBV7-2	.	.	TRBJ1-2	CASSHVSGISNYGYTF	TGTGCCAGCAGCCACGTTTCCGGGATTTCTAACTATGGCTACACCTTC
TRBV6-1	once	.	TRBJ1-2	CASSPHTENYGYTF	TGTGCCAGCAGCCCACACACGGAGAACTATGGCTACACCTTC
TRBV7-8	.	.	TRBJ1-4	CASSLARRQTNEKLFF	TGTGCCAGCAGCTTAGCGCGAAGGCAGACTAATGAAAAACTGTTTTTT
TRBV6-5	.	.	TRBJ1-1	CASSYLRGNTEAFF	TGTGCCAGCAGTTACCTCAGGGGGAACACTGAAGCTTTCTTT
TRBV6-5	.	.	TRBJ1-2	CASSAAGVRYGYTF	TGTGCCAGCAGCGCCGCCGGGGTGAGATATGGCTACACCTTC
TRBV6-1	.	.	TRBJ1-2	CASTLSGGSHGYTF	TGTGCCAGCACCCTTTCGGGAGGGTCTCATGGCTACACCTTC
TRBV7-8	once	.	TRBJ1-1	CASSRTPPRGTEAFF	TGTGCCAGCAGCCGGACCCCCCCCAGGGGAACTGAAGCTTTCTTT
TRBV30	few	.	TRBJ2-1	CAWSVLNEQFF	TGTGCCTGGAGTGTACTTAATGAGCAGTTCTTC
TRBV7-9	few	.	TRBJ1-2	CASSLDIQGSWYGYTF	TGTGCCAGCAGCTTAGATATTCAGGGATCTTGGTATGGCTACACCTTC
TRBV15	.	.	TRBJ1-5	CATSRDQYRPNQPQHF	TGTGCCACCAGCAGAGATCAGTACAGACCCAATCAGCCCCAGCATTTT
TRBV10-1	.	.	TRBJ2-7	CASSGGFSYEQYF	TGCGCCAGCAGTGGTGGCTTCTCCTACGAGCAGTACTTC
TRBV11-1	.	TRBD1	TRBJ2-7	CASSPRTGGDYEQYF	TGTGCCAGCAGCCCTAGGACAGGAGGAGACTACGAGCAGTACTTC
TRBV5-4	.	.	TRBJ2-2	CASGRQGNTGELFF	TGTGCCAGCGGGAGGCAGGGCAACACCGGGGAGCTGTTTTTT
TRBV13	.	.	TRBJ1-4	CASSPGRGNEKLFF	TGTGCCAGCAGCCCGGGACGGGGAAATGAAAAACTGTTTTTT